One T cell receptor beta chain is described in this entry. What it binds is not known. This entry belongs to a study of beta chain features in type 1 diabetes. Since all of the isolated RNA was reverse transcribed, expressed TCRB transcripts were what got sequenced. Produced via immunoSEQ multiplex PCR; TCRdb's table is partial and in-frame only. The sample lists a few hundred thousand clones, approximately 15% seen once, with 0.015% in the top ten. Study observations and caveats: Sampled from patients, naive, central memory and Treg TCRB repertoires appeared more similar than those sampled from healthy donors. In every one of the four CD4+ subsets, TCRB CDR3s were moderately but significantly shorter in Type 1 diabetes patients.

From germline, CDR1 is MNHEY and CDR2 SMNVEV (reference sequence). This CDR3 spans 15 amino acids. J gave up 2 bases and V 4 bases, and 5 bases lay outside the gene matches. A single heparinised blood sample, averaging roughly 0.11 L, was obtained per donor. The sequencing sample was made of naive CD4+ T cells from blood. This receptor was identified in a woman under 30 with type 1 diabetes. The V gene is TRBV27, the J gene TRBJ2-7, with TRBD1 matching over 10 bases. CDR3 bases: TGTGCCAGCAGTTCCCGGGACAGGGGAACCTACGAGCAGTACTTC. Its translation: CASSSRDRGTYEQYF.